A single sample gave rise to the 10 T cell receptor beta chains below, sequenced in a study of cytomegalovirus exposure and HLA in healthy donors. Both 60 Vbeta primers and 13 Jbeta primers went into the PCR. Generated by immunoSEQ multiplex PCR, the TCRdb table keeps only in-frame clones and is missing some. The sample has around 150,000 clones; approximately 80% are singletons. Input material: PBMCs. Every receptor here comes from a woman between 25 and 40 years old in good health and CMV-seropositive.

The V and J genes are TRBV7-9 and TRBJ1-1, with D unresolved. Germline CDR1 is SEHNR and CDR2 is FQNEAQ (reference sequence). V dropped 1 base and J dropped 1 base, with 4 bases sitting between them. The CDR3 contains 13 residues. The CDR3 reads CASSLGRNTEAFF. The CDR3 bases are TGTGCCAGCAGCTTAGGGAGGAACACTGAAGCTTTCTTT.

The V call is TRBV7-3, the J call TRBJ1-1; the D gene is possibly TRBD1 (5 bases). CDR3 length: 13 residues. Trimming shortened V by 6 bases and J by 5 bases, and 13 bases separated the two germline ends. The V gene's germline CDR1 is SGHTA and CDR2 FQGTGA. The CDR3 nucleotides are TGTGCCAGCAGGAGAGGACACGAGACTGAAGCTTTCTTT. This gives the protein CASRRGHETEAFF. Full variable domain (missing parts from reference TRBV7-3 and TRBJ1-1): GAGVSQTPSNKVTEKGKYVELRCDPISGHTALYWYRQSLGQGPEFLIYFQGTGAADDSGLPNDRFFAVRPEGSVSTLKIQRTERGDSAVYLCASRRGHETEAFFGQGTRLTVV.

The genes are TRBV6-5 and TRBJ1-2, with 10 bases matching TRBD1. Germline V lookup: CDR1 MNHEY, CDR2 SVGAGI. The CDR3 is made up of 14 amino acids. The junction had 7 bases not matched to a gene; V was cut back by 6 bases and J by 6 bases. CDR3 in amino acids: CASRDWTGGDGYTF. In DNA form, the CDR3 reads TGTGCCAGCAGAGACTGGACAGGGGGTGATGGCTACACCTTC.

This clone was seen more than once but under ten times. This chain joins TRBV10-3 and TRBJ2-3; TRBD2 matches at 11 bases. Trimming removed 6 bases from V and 7 bases from J; junction bases left unmatched: 9. In germline, CDR1 is ENHRY, CDR2 SYGVKD. There are 15 residues in the CDR3. The CDR3 loop is CAISALAGALNTQYF. CDR3 nucleotide sequence: TGTGCCATCAGCGCACTAGCGGGGGCCTTAAATACGCAGTATTTT.

CDR3 sequence (DNA): TGTGCCACCAGCAGCGATACAGGGGGAAATTTAGGTGGCTACACCTTC. Translation: CATSSDTGGNLGGYTF. This chain links TRBV15 with TRBJ1-2, with 8 bases matching TRBD1. The germline gives CDR1 LNHNV, CDR2 YYDKDF (reference sequence). The CDR3 length is 16 residues. Germline trimming cut 3 bases from V and 7 bases from J; bases unmatched to any gene: 13. The complete variable domain, with remaining parts taken from reference TRBV15 and TRBJ1-2, reads DAMVIQNPRYQVTQFGKPVTLSCSQTLNHNVMYWYQQKSSQAPKLLFHYYDKDFNNEADTPDNFQSRRPNTSFCFLDIRSPGLGDTAMYLCATSSDTGGNLGGYTFGSGTRLTVV.

CDR3 in amino acids: CASSPDTIPNYGYTF. The DNA of the CDR3 is TGTGCCAGCAGCCCCGACACAATTCCTAACTATGGCTACACCTTC. The rearrangement links TRBV9 to TRBJ1-2; no clear D gene. Trimming shortened V by 4 bases and J by 0 bases, and 13 bases separated the two germline ends. Germline assignment: CDR1 SGDLS and CDR2 YYNGEE. There are 15 residues in the CDR3.

V gene TRBV6-5 combines with J gene TRBJ2-5; D is uncertain. This CDR3 has 14 residues. Germline values: CDR1 MNHEY, CDR2 SVGAGI. Between the trimmed V and J ends, which lost 5 bases and 2 bases, there was a span of 12 bases. CDR3 sequence: CASSPRRTQETQYF. The CDR3 DNA follows: TGTGCCAGCAGTCCCCGAAGAACTCAAGAGACCCAGTACTTC.

The J gene is TRBJ2-5, the V gene TRBV7-2; no definite D call. The J call could be wrong; TRBJ2-7 is a better fit for the DNA end. Germline CDR1 reads SGHTA; CDR2 reads FQGNSA. This CDR3 contains 15 residues. The CDR3 DNA reads as TGTGCCAGCAGCTACTCCCCGGGTACCACCTACGAGCAGTACTTC. Its translation: CASSYSPGTTYEQYF.

The chain combines TRBV10-3 with TRBJ2-2; 14 bases are shared with TRBD2. Germline V CDR1 and CDR2: ENHRY, SYGVKD. V trimming: 1 base; J trimming: 5 bases; junction bases outside the gene matches: 0. There are 16 residues in the CDR3. The CDR3 nucleotides read TGTGCCATCAGTGAGTGGACTAGCGGGGGGACCGGGGAGCTGTTTTTT. Its translation: CAISEWTSGGTGELFF.

This chain joins TRBV6-6 and TRBJ2-7; 7 nucleotides match TRBD2. Germline loops: CDR1 MNHNY, CDR2 SVGAGI (reference sequence). V was clipped by 6 bases and J by 4 bases; unmatched bases: 3. The CDR3 spans 12 residues. This CDR3 reads CASRGGDYEQYF. CDR3 nucleotides: TGTGCCAGCAGGGGGGGGGATTACGAGCAGTACTTC.